Following are 13 T cell receptor beta chains from one sample sequenced in a study of blood T cells in healthy people across ages. PCR was performed a second time for roughly 7 to 12 cycles using a sample-barcoded 5' primer and a J-beta primer mix. TCRdb reprocessed the 5' RACE reads with MiXCR, giving one entry per CDR3 protein. The data show about 1,800,000 distinct CDR3 sequences, with 25% to 30% seen just once and roughly 8.2% held by the top ten. Sequencing used blood. These receptors all come from a woman aged 30 to 39 in good health.

Notes on this clonotype: One junction end disagrees with the germline gene, perhaps due to a read error. The chain recombines TRBV20-1 with TRBJ2-5; perhaps TRBD1 as D (5 bases). Germline V gene lookup returns CDR1 DFQATT and CDR2 SNEGSKA (reference sequence). The CDR3 contains 14 residues. CDR3 nucleotide sequence: TGCAGTTCTAGAAAATTCAGGGAAAGAGAGACCCAGTACTTC. Encoded protein: CSSRKFRERETQYF.

Note on this clonotype: A read error may explain this, as a much larger clone is one base away. The chain couples TRBV27 to TRBJ2-4; tentative D call: TRBD1 (8 bases). V dropped 6 bases and J dropped 13 bases, with 19 bases sitting between them. The CDR3 length is 13 residues. Germline V gene data show CDR1 as MNHEY and CDR2 as SMNVEV (reference sequence). CDR3 residues: CASRLYRGGEQYF. In DNA form, the CDR3 reads TGTGCCAGCAGGTTGTACAGGGGGGGAGAGCAGTACTTC.

In its sample, this clonotype was seen a few times. This sequence joins TRBV2 and TRBJ2-4; TRBD2 is a possible D gene (5 bases). V was shortened by 3 bases and J by 1 base, with 10 bases between the two germline ends. Germline V gene data show CDR1 as SNHLY and CDR2 as FYNNEI. This CDR3 is 15 amino acids long. The CDR3 DNA reads as TGTGCCAGCAGTGACCGGGGAACGGCCAAAAACATTCAGTACTTC. Its translation: CASSDRGTAKNIQYF.

This clonotype was counted between two and nine times. The chain joins TRBV10-3 to TRBJ1-1; 7 bases line up with TRBD1. Per germline, CDR1 ENHRY and CDR2 SYGVKD. The CDR3 is 15 residues long. Unmatched junction bases numbered 7, after V lost 6 bases and J lost 0 bases. The CDR3 spells CAIRGRGNMNTEAFF. The DNA of the CDR3 is TGTGCCATCAGGGGCAGGGGGAACATGAACACTGAAGCTTTCTTT.

This clonotype was seen ten or more times. The genes are TRBV20-1 and TRBJ2-6, with D hard to call. Trimming removed 0 bases at V and 0 bases at J, with 6 bases between. The CDR3 runs to 15 residues. Germline V gene data show CDR1 as DFQATT and CDR2 as SNEGSKA (reference sequence). The CDR3 protein is CSARDPGSGANVLTF. The CDR3 DNA reads TGCAGTGCTAGAGATCCGGGCTCTGGGGCCAACGTCCTGACTTTC.

CDR3 loop: CASSLYVTANYGYTF. The CDR3 nucleotides are TGTGCCAGCAGCTTGTACGTGACAGCTAACTATGGCTACACCTTC. The chain uses TRBV5-5 and TRBJ1-2; tentatively, D is TRBD1 (5 bases). Germline lookup yields CDR1 SGHKS and CDR2 YYEKEE (reference sequence). The CDR3 is made up of 15 amino acids. V gave up 1 base and J gave up 0 bases, with 10 bases separating them.

The chain recombines TRBV12-5 with TRBJ2-1; no clear D gene. CDR1 and CDR2 (germline): LGHNT, FRNRAP. The CDR3 loop spans 12 amino acids. Trimming pared 5 bases from V and 7 bases from J, leaving 9 bases between. The CDR3 is CASGIDRNEQFF. The CDR3 coding sequence is TGTGCTAGTGGTATCGACCGTAATGAGCAGTTCTTC.

This clonotype turned up a few times. This chain links TRBV28 with TRBJ2-1; TRBD1 matches at 8 bases. The CDR3 covers 17 residues. V lost 2 bases and J lost 3; bases outside the gene matches: 9. The V gene's germline CDR1 is MDHEN and CDR2 SYDVKM. The DNA for the CDR3 is TGTGCCAGCAGTTTACCCGGACAGGGCACCAGCTACAATGAGCAGTTCTTC. This codes for CASSLPGQGTSYNEQFF. The variable domain in full, with the rest retrieved from reference TRBV28 and TRBJ2-1, is DVKVTQSSRYLVKRTGEKVFLECVQDMDHENMFWYRQDPGLGLRLIYFSYDVKMKEKGDIPEGYSVSREKKERFSLILESASTNQTSMYLCASSLPGQGTSYNEQFFGPGTRLTVL.

The chain combines TRBV29-1 with TRBJ2-7, with D possibly TRBD1 on 5 matching bases. V lost 6 bases and J lost 3, with 9 bases in between. The CDR3 is made up of 11 amino acids. Germline-derived CDR1 and CDR2 are SQVTM and ANQGSEA. The CDR3 here is CSVWTNYEQYF. DNA of the CDR3: TGCAGCGTCTGGACAAACTACGAGCAGTACTTC.

In this sample, this clonotype turned up many times. The chain carries TRBV2 and TRBJ2-6; D gene uncertain. The V end was cut by 3 bases, the J end by 1 base, with 10 bases between. The germline V gene encodes CDR1 SNHLY and CDR2 FYNNEI. This CDR3 region has 16 residues. The CDR3 sequence: CASSDVRRSGANVLTF. The CDR3 coding sequence is TGTGCCAGCAGTGATGTGAGAAGATCTGGGGCCAACGTCCTGACTTTC. Looking up the rest from reference TRBV2 and TRBJ2-6 gives the full variable domain: EPEVTQTPSHQVTQMGQEVILRCVPISNHLYFYWYRQILGQKVEFLVSFYNNEISEKSEIFDDQFSVERPDGSNFTLKIRSTKLEDSAMYFCASSDVRRSGANVLTFGAGSRLTVL.

This clonotype was detected only once. This may be a read error: a much more frequent sequence differs by one nucleotide. V and J are TRBV29-1 and TRBJ2-1, with D perhaps matching TRBD1 (6 bases). The germline V and J ends were trimmed by 5 bases and 0 bases, with 11 bases remaining between them. The CDR3 spans 14 residues. Germline V gene data show CDR1 as SQVTM and CDR2 as ANQGSEA. The CDR3 protein is CSVNGQSSYNEQFF. CDR3 DNA sequence: TGCAGCGTTAATGGACAGAGCTCCTACAATGAGCAGTTCTTC.

This chain uses TRBV29-1 with TRBJ2-7; D gene unclear. The CDR3 totals 13 residues. Trimming removed 1 base from V and 1 base from J, with 8 bases in between. CDR1 and CDR2 from the germline V gene are SQVTM and ANQGSEA. The CDR3: CSVEATNSYEQYF. The CDR3 nucleotides read TGCAGCGTTGAAGCGACAAATTCCTACGAGCAGTACTTC.

The V gene is TRBV18, the J gene TRBJ1-4; unclear D gene. The CDR3 is made up of 13 amino acids. Germline V gene sequence: CDR1 KGHSH, CDR2 LQKENI. The V gene lost 5 bases and the J gene lost 8 bases, with 12 bases spanning the gap. The DNA for the CDR3 is TGTGCCAGCTCAGCACAAGGAGCGGAAAAACTGTTTTTT. Protein: CASSAQGAEKLFF.